This TCR beta chain was documented in a study of T-cell memory formation after mild COVID-19. For the study at large: TCR clusters largely stayed donor specific.

As regards this clonotype: As yet, its antigen is unknown.

The germline CDR1 and CDR2 sequences are MNHNS and SASEGT. V was clipped by 2 bases and J by 4 bases, with 9 bases between them. The CDR3 covers 13 residues. Constant-segment primers were used for 5'RACE, and the resulting TCR alpha and TCR beta cDNA libraries carried sample barcodes and UMIs. TCRdb ran MiXCR on the 5' RACE reads and lists one entry per CDR3 protein. The sample comprises some 130,000 distinct CDR3 sequences, approximately 25% of which are singletons, and approximately 25% rests with the top ten. Findings and caveats of the study: Certain responding clones were present in pre-infection memory, suggesting participation of cross-reactive memory. Clones contracting across day 15 to 85 had a balanced CD4/CD8 profile; later expanding clones leaned CD4+.

The rearrangement links TRBV6-1 to TRBJ2-7, with no clear D. Sample: PBMCs or a T cell subset sorted from them (not recorded which). The clonotype comes from an adult woman who had mild COVID-19 (a few samples of this study predate the infection). Cell type and time point are not known. CDR3 in DNA: TGTGCCAGCAGTGAAAGTCCCGGGTACGAGCAGTACTTC. Its translation is CASSESPGYEQYF.